The 24 T cell receptor beta chains reported below all come from one sample, sequenced in a study of blood T cell repertoires in COVID-19 (dated by TCRdb to about 2020). The library came from the immunoSEQ multiplex PCR assay. Not all clones reach the TCRdb copy of this immuneACCESS table, which keeps in-frame sequences only. Checked studies attribute under half of the gap to unresolved V genes and leave the rest unexplained. The sample table records some 230,000 clones; more than 65% of these occur just once. The ten largest clones take up about 2.1% of the sample. Sequenced sample: peripheral blood. The receptors were sampled from a woman aged 55-69 years with acute or convalescent COVID-19.

The rearrangement links TRBV11-2 to TRBJ2-7; D is unclear. The CDR3 has 15 residues. Trimming pared 0 bases from V and 2 bases from J, leaving 11 bases between. Looked up from germline, CDR1 is SGHAT and CDR2 is FQNNGV. The chain's CDR3 is CASSLDLGPTYEQYF. The CDR3, as DNA: TGTGCCAGCAGCTTAGATCTGGGCCCCACCTACGAGCAGTACTTC.

The chain joins TRBV28 to TRBJ1-4, with a weak D call TRBD1 (5 bases). This CDR3 spans 16 amino acids. With 3 bases removed from V and 2 bases from J, the gap between germline ends came to 13 bases. Per the germline V gene, CDR1 is MDHEN and CDR2 is SYDVKM. CDR3: CASSLTATRTNEKLFF. In nucleotides, the CDR3 is TGTGCCAGCAGTTTGACAGCAACAAGGACTAATGAAAAACTGTTTTTT.

V is TRBV20-1 and J is TRBJ1-1; tentatively, D is TRBD1 (6 bases). Germline V gene lookup returns CDR1 DFQATT and CDR2 SNEGSKA (reference sequence). Trimming took 6 bases from V and 8 from J, leaving 13 bases between them. The CDR3 has 11 amino acids. CDR3 amino acids: CSAVPGVEAFF. CDR3 bases: TGCAGTGCAGTCCCAGGGGTCGAAGCTTTCTTT.

This rearrangement joins TRBV4-2 to TRBJ1-3, with D possibly matching TRBD1 (5 bases). The V end was cut by 0 bases, the J end by 2 bases, with 8 bases between. Germline-derived CDR1 and CDR2 are LGHNA and YNFKEQ. The CDR3 extends over 15 amino acids. The CDR3 protein is CASSQDSGTGNTIYF. CDR3 DNA: TGTGCCAGCAGCCAAGATTCAGGGACTGGAAACACCATATATTTT.

The gene calls are TRBV5-8 and TRBJ2-5; D might be TRBD1 (6 bases). CDR3 length: 14 residues. The V gene's germline CDR1 is SGHTS and CDR2 YDEGEE. The V and J ends lost 1 base and 4 bases respectively, with 11 bases between them. CDR3 sequence: CASSLIPQGETQYF. As DNA, the CDR3 is TGTGCCAGCAGCTTGATCCCACAGGGAGAGACCCAGTACTTC.

The chain links TRBV6-1 to TRBJ1-5; maybe TRBD1 (6 bases). The germline gives CDR1 MNHNS, CDR2 SASEGT. Trimming stripped 3 bases from V and 0 bases from J, with 9 bases between. The CDR3 is made up of 15 amino acids. The CDR3 region has the DNA TGTGCCAGCAGTGAGACAGGATATAGCAATCAGCCCCAGCATTTT. Amino acid sequence: CASSETGYSNQPQHF.

CDR3 sequence: CASRTTGNSGNTIYF. The DNA of the CDR3 is TGCGCCAGCAGGACAACAGGAAACTCTGGAAACACCATATATTTT. This chain uses TRBV5-1 with TRBJ1-3, with D maybe TRBD1 (5 bases). With 5 bases removed from V and 0 bases from J, the gap between germline ends came to 12 bases. CDR3 length: 15 amino acids. Germline V CDR1 and CDR2: SGHRS, YFSETQ.

The rearrangement links TRBV6-1 to TRBJ1-1, with 8 nucleotides matching TRBD1. Unmatched junction bases numbered 17, after V lost 4 bases and J lost 4 bases. Germline V gene sequence: CDR1 MNHNS, CDR2 SASEGT. The CDR3 loop spans 18 amino acids. CDR3 loop: CASSASFGQGGSSTEAFF. CDR3 coding DNA: TGTGCCAGCAGTGCTAGCTTTGGACAGGGTGGGAGCAGCACTGAAGCTTTCTTT.

The rearrangement links TRBV9 to TRBJ2-3; D ambiguous. V lost 3 bases to trimming and J lost 2 bases, with 13 bases between them. The CDR3 consists of 15 residues. Germline-derived CDR1 and CDR2 are SGDLS and YYNGEE. CDR3 region: CASSGQTAPTDTQYF. CDR3 in DNA: TGTGCCAGCAGCGGACAAACCGCCCCCACAGATACGCAGTATTTT.

The chain recombines TRBV12-3 or TRBV12-4 with TRBJ2-1; TRBD2 might be the D (5 bases). The V gene lost 6 bases and the J gene lost 13 bases, with 16 bases spanning the gap. There are 12 residues in the CDR3. The CDR3: CASSPERRGQFF. CDR3 nucleotides: TGTGCCAGCAGCCCCGAGCGTCGGGGTCAGTTCTTC.

The chain links TRBV7-2 to TRBJ2-5; D may be TRBD2 (5 bases). The V and J ends lost 1 base and 3 bases respectively, with 9 bases between them. This CDR3 is built from 14 residues. The germline gives CDR1 SGHTA, CDR2 FQGNSA. The CDR3: CASSLVTREETQYF. The CDR3 coding sequence is TGTGCCAGCAGCTTAGTAACTAGGGAAGAGACCCAGTACTTC. The complete variable domain, with remaining parts taken from reference TRBV7-2 and TRBJ2-5, reads GAGVSQSPSNKVTEKGKDVELRCDPISGHTALYWYRQSLGQGLEFLIYFQGNSAPDKSGLPSDRFSAERTGGSVSTLTIQRTQQEDSAVYLCASSLVTREETQYFGPGTRLLVL.

The chain has TRBV7-2 and TRBJ2-2, with D tentatively TRBD2 (5 bases). Looked up from germline, CDR1 is SGHTA and CDR2 is FQGNSA. V lost 5 bases and J lost 2, with 12 bases in between. The CDR3 length is 15 residues. CDR3 sequence (DNA): TGTGCCAGCAGCCGTGGAGGATCAAACACCGGGGAGCTGTTTTTT. This codes for CASSRGGSNTGELFF.

This sequence joins TRBV3-1 (or the pseudogene TRBV3-2) and TRBJ1-1, with a possible D match to TRBD1 (5 bases). The CDR3 covers 14 residues. Per germline, CDR1 LGHDT and CDR2 YNNKEL (reference sequence). The V end was cut by 4 bases, the J end by 7 bases, with 16 bases between. CDR3 loop: CASSLGGNGLEAFF. DNA of the CDR3: TGTGCCAGCAGCCTTGGGGGGAACGGCCTTGAAGCTTTCTTT.

The chain links TRBV2 to TRBJ2-5; possibly TRBD2 for D (6 bases). The CDR3 consists of 12 residues. Trimming stripped 9 bases from V and 1 base from J, with 9 bases between. Germline CDR1 is SNHLY and CDR2 is FYNNEI. In nucleotides, the CDR3 is TGTGCCAGGGGACTGCCCCAAGAGACCCAGTACTTC. It translates to CARGLPQETQYF.

This chain connects TRBV2 to TRBJ2-1; 10 bases line up with TRBD2. V was clipped by 7 bases and J by 4 bases; unmatched bases: 4. The CDR3 extends over 14 amino acids. The germline V gene encodes CDR1 SNHLY and CDR2 FYNNEI. The CDR3 DNA reads TGTGCCAGCACCCTGGGACTAGCGTACAATGAGCAGTTCTTC. This sequence encodes CASTLGLAYNEQFF.

The rearrangement links TRBV18 to TRBJ2-7; TRBD1 is a possible D gene (7 bases). The CDR3 runs to 14 residues. From germline, CDR1 is KGHSH and CDR2 LQKENI. Trimming took off 4 bases at V and 2 bases at J, with 12 bases between the two ends. CDR3 protein: CASSLGGTAYEQYF. The CDR3 bases are TGTGCCAGCTCACTAGGCGGGACAGCCTACGAGCAGTACTTC.

The chain is built from TRBV21-1 and TRBJ1-2; TRBD1, as called in the table, went unchecked against the DNA. TRBV21-1 corresponds to a pseudogene. The CDR3 is 13 amino acids. The CDR3 DNA follows: TGTGCCAGCAAAGGGACAGGGGGTGGTGGCTACACCTTC. Protein product: CASKGTGGGGYTF.

The CDR3 sequence is CAWSAGQINSPLHF. The CDR3 DNA is TGTGCCTGGAGTGCCGGACAGATTAATTCACCCCTCCACTTT. The genes are TRBV30 and TRBJ1-6; a weak D match, TRBD1 (6 bases). The V end lost 1 base, the J end lost 6 bases, and 10 bases lay between the germline ends. From germline, CDR1 is GTSNPN and CDR2 SVGIG (reference sequence). The CDR3 is 14 residues long. The full variable domain, completed using reference TRBV30 and TRBJ1-6, is SQTIHQWPATLVQPVGSPLSLECTVEGTSNPNLYWYRQAAGRGLQLLFYSVGIGQISSEVPQNLSASRPQDRQFILSSKKLLLSDSGFYLCAWSAGQINSPLHFGNGTRLTVT.

This clone was recorded only once. The V gene is TRBV13, the J gene TRBJ1-1; TRBD1 agrees at 7 bases. Germline CDR1 is PRHDT and CDR2 is FYEKMQ (reference sequence). The junction had 4 bases not matched to a gene; V was cut back by 2 bases and J by 1 base. CDR3 length: 15 amino acids. CDR3: CASSLPGTANTEAFF. CDR3 in DNA: TGTGCCAGCAGCTTACCGGGGACAGCGAACACTGAAGCTTTCTTT.

The J gene is TRBJ1-4, the V gene TRBV5-4, with D tentatively TRBD1 (5 bases). Germline V gene data show CDR1 as SGHNT and CDR2 as YYREEE (reference sequence). V was clipped by 7 bases and J by 8 bases, with 18 bases between them. The CDR3 sequence is 14 residues long. The chain's CDR3 is CASPAVGGKEKLFF. The CDR3 DNA reads as TGTGCCAGCCCCGCCGTGGGGGGGAAGGAAAAACTGTTTTTT.

V usage is TRBV5-1 and J usage is TRBJ1-1; D perhaps matches TRBD1 (6 bases). The CDR3 runs to 13 residues. V was cut by 3 bases and J by 11 bases, with 17 bases left in between. CDR1 SGHRS and CDR2 YFSETQ come from the germline V gene. CDR3 sequence (DNA): TGCGCCAGCAGCTCCGGGACTACAGGGACGGCTTTCTTT. It translates to CASSSGTTGTAFF.

The CDR3 region is CASSSERVSGNTIYF. CDR3 nucleotides: TGTGCCAGCAGTTCAGAACGGGTGTCTGGAAACACCATATATTTT. This chain links TRBV6-5 with TRBJ1-3; no reliable D call. This CDR3 has 15 residues. Trimming took off 4 bases at V and 1 base at J, with 11 bases between the two ends. In germline, CDR1 is MNHEY, CDR2 SVGAGI.

The chain has TRBV19 and TRBJ2-7, with 10 bases matching TRBD1. Germline V gene lookup returns CDR1 LNHDA and CDR2 SQIVND (reference sequence). The CDR3 extends over 14 amino acids. V shed 5 bases and J 4 bases; nucleotides not matched to a gene: 5. CDR3 nucleotides: TGTGCCAGTAGTCCAGGGGGACAGGGGTACGAGCAGTACTTC. Translated: CASSPGGQGYEQYF.

The J gene is TRBJ2-1, the V gene TRBV28; 7 bases match TRBD1. The junction had 5 bases not matched to a gene; V was cut back by 9 bases and J by 0 bases. The length of the CDR3 is 14 residues. Germline V gene lookup returns CDR1 MDHEN and CDR2 SYDVKM. This chain's CDR3 is CASYPGGSYNEQFF. Here the CDR3 DNA reads TGTGCCAGTTACCCAGGGGGCTCCTACAATGAGCAGTTCTTC.